Below, 10 T cell receptor beta chains from the same sample are listed, as sequenced in a study of PD-1 blockade in classical Hodgkin lymphoma. Brentuximab vedotin exposure varied among the patients, all of whom had relapsed after autologous stem cell transplantation. Libraries were prepared by immunoSEQ multiplex PCR; TCRdb keeps only in-frame clonotypes and omits some of them. This sample has roughly 96,000 clones, with nearly 90% found just once. Material: peripheral blood mononuclear cells (PBMCs), obtained before the second cycle of nivolumab. Source of these receptors: a human donor with classical Hodgkin lymphoma.

This chain links TRBV7-2 with TRBJ1-5; D not resolved. CDR1 is SGHTA, CDR2 FQGNSA, per germline. The V end lost 5 bases, the J end lost 7 bases, and 12 bases lay between the germline ends. This CDR3 contains 13 residues. CDR3 region: CASSPRDGQPQHF. CDR3 nucleotide sequence: TGTGCCAGCAGCCCAAGAGACGGGCAGCCCCAGCATTTT.

CDR3 coding DNA: TGTGCCAGCAGTATCAGCAGGGGGTCACAACACACTGAGCAGTTCTTC. Its translation is CASSISRGSQHTEQFF. The rearrangement joins TRBV27 to TRBJ2-1; 7 bases agree with TRBD1. CDR3 length: 16 residues. After removal of 5 bases from V and 9 bases from J, the junction contained 16 bases not matched to a gene. Germline loops: CDR1 MNHEY, CDR2 SMNVEV (reference sequence).

This clone has a single count. This chain uses TRBV9 with TRBJ1-4, with 12 positions matching TRBD1. V lost 0 bases, J lost 3 bases, and 6 bases stayed unmatched. The CDR3 consists of 18 residues. Germline CDR1 and CDR2: SGDLS and YYNGEE. The chain's CDR3 is CASSVAGTGGRANEKLFF. In DNA form, the CDR3 reads TGTGCCAGCAGCGTAGCCGGGACAGGGGGCCGAGCTAATGAAAAACTGTTTTTT.

The gene calls are TRBV4-1 and TRBJ2-2; D is uncertain. The CDR3 is made up of 17 amino acids. V gave up 1 base and J gave up 0 bases, with 12 bases separating them. Germline lookup yields CDR1 MGHRA and CDR2 YSYEKL. The chain's CDR3 is CASSQVLSPANTGELFF. CDR3 coding DNA: TGCGCCAGCAGCCAAGTTCTGAGCCCCGCGAACACCGGGGAGCTGTTTTTT.

Here the CDR3 reads CASSFGQGGYEQYF. The CDR3 DNA follows: TGCGCCAGCAGCTTCGGACAGGGGGGCTACGAGCAGTACTTC. The chain carries TRBV5-1 and TRBJ2-7; 10 nucleotides align to TRBD1. The length of the CDR3 is 14 residues. Trimming took 2 bases from V and 3 from J; bases not matched to a gene: 2. In germline, CDR1 is SGHRS, CDR2 YFSETQ.

The V and J genes are TRBV10-1 and TRBJ2-2; D tentatively fits TRBD1 or TRBD2 (5 bases each). CDR1 and CDR2 (germline): WNHNN, SYGVQD (reference sequence). The V end was cut by 6 bases, the J end by 5 bases, with 16 bases between. The CDR3 is 15 residues long. The CDR3, as DNA: TGCGCCAGCAGCGCCAATTGGGGGACGACCGGGGAGCTGTTTTTT. It yields the protein CASSANWGTTGELFF.

The CDR3 nucleotides read TGTGCCAGCGAGTGGGAATTACCCTACGAGCAGTACTTC. It translates to CASEWELPYEQYF. This rearrangement joins TRBV5-8 to TRBJ2-7; unclear D gene. V gave up 7 bases and J gave up 2 bases, with 13 bases separating them. Germline CDR1 and CDR2: SGHTS and YDEGEE. This CDR3 is built from 13 residues.

The chain links TRBV6-1 to TRBJ1-1; possibly TRBD1 for D (6 bases). Trimming stripped 3 bases from V and 1 base from J, with 9 bases between. Germline lookup yields CDR1 MNHNS and CDR2 SASEGT. The CDR3 spans 14 residues. The DNA for the CDR3 is TGTGCCAGCAGTGAGTGGGGACAGAACACTGAAGCTTTCTTT. Its protein is CASSEWGQNTEAFF.

This chain uses TRBV29-1 with TRBJ2-7; no definite D call. V gave up 6 bases and J gave up 3 bases, with 9 bases separating them. Germline lookup yields CDR1 SQVTM and CDR2 ANQGSEA. The CDR3 is made up of 11 amino acids. In DNA form, the CDR3 reads TGCAGCGTAGGAGATGACTACGAGCAGTACTTC. The encoded protein is CSVGDDYEQYF.

This clone was seen just once. The rearrangement links TRBV19 to TRBJ1-1; D unclear. Trimming took off 2 bases at V and 3 bases at J, with 13 bases between the two ends. CDR3 length equals 15 residues. Germline V CDR1 and CDR2: LNHDA, SQIVND (reference sequence). In DNA form, the CDR3 reads TGTGCCAGTAGTATACAAGGGATTTTGGACACTGAAGCTTTCTTT. Its translation is CASSIQGILDTEAFF. Full variable domain (remainder filled in from reference TRBV19 and TRBJ1-1): DGGITQSPKYLFRKEGQNVTLSCEQNLNHDAMYWYRQDPGQGLRLIYYSQIVNDFQKGDIAEGYSVSREKKESFPLTVTSAQKNPTAFYLCASSIQGILDTEAFFGQGTRLTVV.